The 9 T cell receptor beta chains reported below all come from one sample, sequenced in a study of blood T cell repertoires in COVID-19. The table came from immunoSEQ multiplex PCR; TCRdb's copy has only in-frame clones and leaves some out. The table includes some 300,000 clones, around nine tenths detected once. The specimen was PBMCs or T cells enriched from blood (not recorded which). The receptors originated from a woman aged 40 to 49 who had recovered from COVID-19.

This chain joins TRBV28 and TRBJ1-1, with TRBD1 identical over 7 bases. The V gene's germline CDR1 is MDHEN and CDR2 SYDVKM. The CDR3 is 15 residues long. The ends lost 6 bases at V and 1 base at J; junction bases unmatched: 8. The CDR3 is CASRPDRARNTEAFF. The CDR3, as DNA: TGTGCCAGCAGACCAGACAGGGCTAGGAACACTGAAGCTTTCTTT.

V and J are TRBV30 and TRBJ2-7; TRBD2 matches 8 bases. This CDR3 contains 14 residues. V dropped 7 bases and J dropped 2; count of bases not matched to a gene: 10. Germline CDR1 is GTSNPN and CDR2 is SVGIG (reference sequence). The CDR3 DNA is TGTGCCTCCAATCTCGGGGGGGGCCCCTACGAGCAGTACTTC. It translates to CASNLGGGPYEQYF.

The chain has TRBV2 and TRBJ1-3, with D tentatively TRBD1 (5 bases). V gave up 6 bases and J gave up 7 bases, with 13 bases separating them. CDR1 is SNHLY and CDR2 is FYNNEI in the germline V gene. The CDR3 runs 13 residues. The CDR3 protein is CASRVGAGNTIYF. CDR3 coding DNA: TGTGCCAGCAGGGTAGGGGCCGGGAACACCATATATTTT.

The V and J genes are TRBV7-9 and TRBJ2-3, with TRBD2 matching 8 bases. The length of the CDR3 is 14 residues. Germline CDR1 is SEHNR and CDR2 is FQNEAQ (reference sequence). The junction had 6 bases not matched to a gene; V was cut back by 5 bases and J by 5 bases. This CDR3 is CASSPSGRGDTQYF. In nucleotides, the CDR3 is TGTGCCAGCAGCCCCTCCGGGAGGGGAGATACGCAGTATTTT.

The chain is built from TRBV7-9 and TRBJ1-2; maybe TRBD1 (5 bases). The CDR3 length is 13 residues. The germline V gene has CDR1 SEHNR and CDR2 FQNEAQ (reference sequence). V was trimmed by 4 bases and J by 5 bases, leaving 11 bases between them. CDR3 sequence: CASSSAGPYGYTF. CDR3 coding DNA: TGTGCCAGCAGCTCCGCGGGACCTTATGGCTACACCTTC.

This clone occurred once. The chain recombines TRBV25-1 with TRBJ1-2; tentatively, D is TRBD1 (6 bases). Germline V gene sequence: CDR1 MGHDK, CDR2 SYGVNS. Trimming stripped 3 bases from V and 4 bases from J, with 12 bases between. This CDR3 is built from 14 residues. The CDR3 region is CASSDTPDSYGYTF. The CDR3 nucleotides are TGTGCCAGCAGTGACACTCCGGACAGCTATGGCTACACCTTC.

The chain joins TRBV5-6 to TRBJ2-7, with 8 bases that match TRBD2. Trimming cost V 6 bases and J 4 bases; bases outside gene matches: 9. CDR1 and CDR2 (germline): SGHDT, YYEEEE. CDR3 length equals 14 residues. The chain's CDR3 is CASTKGLVLYEQYF. The CDR3 DNA reads TGTGCCAGCACCAAGGGACTAGTGCTATACGAGCAGTACTTC. Full variable domain (missing parts from reference TRBV5-6 and TRBJ2-7): DAGVTQSPTHLIKTRGQQVTLRCSPKSGHDTVSWYQQALGQGPQFIFQYYEEEERQRGNFPDRFSGHQFPNYSSELNVNALLLGDSALYLCASTKGLVLYEQYFGPGTRLTVT.

This rearrangement joins TRBV11-3 to TRBJ2-7, with no clear D. Germline loops: CDR1 SGHNT, CDR2 YENEEA. CDR3 length equals 16 residues. V was pared by 5 bases and J by 0 bases, with 17 bases between. Here the CDR3 reads CASSQWLTALSYEQYF. CDR3 coding DNA: TGTGCCAGCAGCCAATGGTTAACTGCCCTCTCCTACGAGCAGTACTTC.

The rearrangement links TRBV19 to TRBJ1-2, with D perhaps matching TRBD1 (5 bases). V was shortened by 5 bases and J by 6 bases, with 19 bases between the two germline ends. CDR3 length: 15 residues. Germline lookup yields CDR1 LNHDA and CDR2 SQIVND (reference sequence). The CDR3 loop is CASSLPDRPLHGYTF. The DNA of the CDR3 is TGTGCCAGTAGTCTCCCAGACAGACCCCTCCATGGCTACACCTTC.